This passage covers 27 T cell receptor beta chains from one sample sequenced in a study of T-cell memory formation after mild COVID-19. TCRdb redid the calling of the 5' RACE reads with MiXCR, one entry per CDR3 protein. The table shows approximately 230,000 distinct CDR3 sequences, with about 17% occurring only once. Sequencing was done on a sample of PBMCs or a T cell subset sorted from them (not recorded which). These TCRs come from a man between 18 and 35 years old who had mild COVID-19 (a few samples of this study predate the infection). Cell type and time point are not known.

This rearrangement joins TRBV11-3 to TRBJ2-5, with a weak D call TRBD1 (6 bases). CDR1 is SGHNT, CDR2 YENEEA, per germline. The CDR3 totals 14 residues. Trimming left V 4 bases short and J 3 bases short, with 12 bases between. The CDR3 spells CASSSLDSKETQYF. Here the CDR3 DNA reads TGTGCCAGCAGCTCCCTGGACAGCAAAGAGACCCAGTACTTC.

In its sample, this clonotype was seen a few times. In DNA form, the CDR3 reads TGCGCCAGCAGCCAAGAACTTTCATCAGGGGACGGGTACAATGAGCAGTTCTTC. As protein: CASSQELSSGDGYNEQFF. V is TRBV4-3 and J is TRBJ2-1, with D tentatively TRBD1 (6 bases). Per germline, CDR1 LGHNA and CDR2 YSLEER. V was shortened by 0 bases and J by 4 bases, with 19 bases between the two germline ends. This CDR3 comprises 18 residues.

This clonotype was recorded only once. The V gene is TRBV20-1, the J gene TRBJ1-1, with TRBD1 identical over 8 bases. The junction had 6 bases not matched to a gene; V was cut back by 5 bases and J by 1 base. CDR1 DFQATT and CDR2 SNEGSKA come from the germline V gene (reference sequence). This CDR3 region has 14 residues. The CDR3 sequence: CSALPGTGNTEAFF. Here the CDR3 DNA reads TGCAGTGCTCTACCGGGGACAGGGAACACTGAAGCTTTCTTT.

This clonotype was seen many times. The chain carries TRBV7-2 and TRBJ2-2; D may match TRBD1 or TRBD2 (5 bases each). Germline CDR1 and CDR2: SGHTA and FQGNSA. CDR3 length equals 15 residues. V was pared by 3 bases and J by 3 bases, with 11 bases between. CDR3 loop: CASSFQGVDTGELFF. The CDR3, as DNA: TGTGCCAGCAGCTTTCAGGGAGTGGACACCGGGGAGCTGTTTTTT.

V usage is TRBV6-5 and J usage is TRBJ2-5; D is undetermined. The CDR3 contains 14 residues. In germline, CDR1 is MNHEY, CDR2 SVGAGI. Trimming cost V 2 bases and J 5 bases, with 12 bases left between them. DNA of the CDR3: TGTGCCAGCAGTTACGGATCAGAACAGGAGACCCAGTACTTC. Its protein is CASSYGSEQETQYF.

The chain employs TRBV7-3 and TRBJ2-3; D possibly corresponds to TRBD1 (5 bases). Germline CDR1 reads SGHTA; CDR2 reads FQGTGA. V gave up 0 bases and J gave up 0 bases, with 7 bases separating them. The CDR3 length is 15 residues. The CDR3, as DNA: TGTGCCAGCAGCTTAACGGGGCCCAGCACAGATACGCAGTATTTT. It codes for CASSLTGPSTDTQYF.

The chain is built from TRBV6-6 and TRBJ1-2; D possibly corresponds to TRBD1 (5 bases). Trimming pared 9 bases from V and 5 bases from J, leaving 25 bases between. The CDR3 length is 16 residues. In germline, CDR1 is MNHNY, CDR2 SVGAGI (reference sequence). Here the CDR3 reads CASLLLGGWDQYGYTF. CDR3 DNA: TGTGCCAGTCTTTTGCTGGGGGGGTGGGACCAGTATGGCTACACCTTC.

The rearrangement uses TRBV29-1 and TRBJ2-3; weak D call: TRBD2 (5 bases). CDR3 length equals 15 residues. Per germline, CDR1 SQVTM and CDR2 ANQGSEA. With 6 bases removed from V and 1 base from J, the gap between germline ends came to 17 bases. DNA for the CDR3: TGCAGCGTGACAATGGCTAGCCCAGGCACAGATACGCAGTATTTT. Protein product: CSVTMASPGTDTQYF.

The rearrangement uses TRBV11-3 and TRBJ2-1; TRBD1 aligns across 8 bases. Germline V CDR1 and CDR2: SGHNT, YENEEA. The J segment lost 3 bases and the V segment lost 0 bases, leaving 10 bases of the junction unmatched. This CDR3 has 18 residues. This CDR3 reads CASSLDQSGTGYYNEQFF. Here the CDR3 DNA reads TGTGCCAGCAGCTTAGATCAATCGGGGACAGGCTACTACAATGAGCAGTTCTTC.

This clonotype was counted only a few times. The rearrangement uses TRBV10-3 and TRBJ1-1; 7 bases map to TRBD1. Germline V gives CDR1 ENHRY, CDR2 SYGVKD. V shed 2 bases and J 11 bases; nucleotides not matched to a gene: 11. The CDR3 covers 14 residues. Here the CDR3 reads CAISEPRDSRLAFF. The CDR3, as DNA: TGTGCCATCAGTGAGCCCCGGGACAGCCGTCTGGCTTTCTTT.

This rearrangement joins TRBV29-1 to TRBJ2-7; no reliable D call. Trimming removed 3 bases from V and 3 bases from J, with 9 bases in between. Germline CDR1 reads SQVTM; CDR2 reads ANQGSEA. This CDR3 has 12 residues. Here the CDR3 DNA reads TGCAGCGTTGAGGGATTTGGCTACGAGCAGTACTTC. This encodes CSVEGFGYEQYF.

This clonotype has more than one count but fewer than ten. This sequence joins TRBV5-1 and TRBJ1-4; TRBD1 might be the D (6 bases). The germline V and J ends were trimmed by 3 bases and 0 bases, with 9 bases remaining between them. CDR3 length: 15 amino acids. Germline V CDR1 and CDR2: SGHRS, YFSETQ. CDR3 bases: TGCGCCAGCAGCTCGACAGGCGCAACTAATGAAAAACTGTTTTTT. Protein: CASSSTGATNEKLFF. The variable domain in full, completed from reference TRBV5-1 and TRBJ1-4, reads KAGVTQTPRYLIKTRGQQVTLSCSPISGHRSVSWYQQTPGQGLQFLFEYFSETQRNKGNFPGRFSGRQFSNSRSEMNVSTLELGDSALYLCASSSTGATNEKLFFGSGTQLSVL.

This clonotype turned up a few times. This chain joins TRBV14 and TRBJ2-1, with no clear D. Trimming removed 0 bases at V and 6 bases at J, with 18 bases between. Germline CDR1 reads SGHDN; CDR2 reads FVKESK. This CDR3 contains 17 residues. The CDR3 here is CASSQDSVSRWSNEQFF. The CDR3 DNA reads as TGTGCCAGCAGCCAAGATTCCGTCTCGAGATGGAGCAATGAGCAGTTCTTC.

This clonotype was counted many times. The V call is TRBV5-1, the J call TRBJ2-5; the D call may be TRBD1 or TRBD2 (6 bases each). V lost 3 bases and J 3 bases, leaving 12 bases between the germline ends. Germline assignment: CDR1 SGHRS and CDR2 YFSETQ. This CDR3 region has 14 residues. CDR3 in DNA: TGCGCCAGCAGCTGGGGGGCAGGAGAAGAGACCCAGTACTTC. Protein sequence: CASSWGAGEETQYF.

The J gene is TRBJ1-1, the V gene TRBV19, with D uncertain. This CDR3 contains 15 residues. Between the trimmed V and J ends, which lost 5 bases and 5 bases, there was a span of 18 bases. CDR1 and CDR2 from the germline V gene are LNHDA and SQIVND (reference sequence). CDR3 DNA sequence: TGTGCCAGTAGTGGCCTGTCTGGCAGGCTTACTGAAGCTTTCTTT. It is translated as CASSGLSGRLTEAFF.

This clonotype came up a few times. The J gene is TRBJ1-1, the V gene TRBV29-1; D is unclear. This CDR3 spans 11 amino acids. V was shortened by 5 bases and J by 7 bases, with 11 bases between the two germline ends. Looked up from germline, CDR1 is SQVTM and CDR2 is ANQGSEA. Here the CDR3 DNA reads TGCAGCGTTCGTCCAATAGGTGAAGCTTTCTTT. Its translation: CSVRPIGEAFF. Full variable domain (remainder filled in from reference TRBV29-1 and TRBJ1-1): SAVISQKPSRDICQRGTSLTIQCQVDSQVTMMFWYRQQPGQSLTLIATANQGSEATYESGFVIDKFPISRPNLTFSTLTVSNMSPEDSSIYLCSVRPIGEAFFGQGTRLTVV.

This clonotype was seen ten or more times. The chain joins TRBV5-4 to TRBJ2-1; TRBD1 agrees at 9 bases. With 4 bases clipped from V and 7 bases from J, the junction kept 9 bases outside the gene matches. The CDR3 is made up of 15 amino acids. The germline gives CDR1 SGHNT, CDR2 YYREEE (reference sequence). The CDR3 spells CASSAGTGHWNEQFF. The CDR3, as DNA: TGTGCCAGCAGCGCCGGGACAGGGCATTGGAATGAGCAGTTCTTC. Full variable domain (missing parts from reference TRBV5-4 and TRBJ2-1): ETGVTQSPTHLIKTRGQQVTLRCSSQSGHNTVSWYQQALGQGPQFIFQYYREEENGRGNFPPRFSGLQFPNYSSELNVNALELDDSALYLCASSAGTGHWNEQFFGPGTRLTVL.

This clonotype was seen more than once but under ten times. The chain combines TRBV5-1 with TRBJ1-1, with a weak D call TRBD1 (5 bases). Trimming removed 7 bases from V and 0 bases from J, with 10 bases in between. The CDR3 length is 13 residues. Germline V CDR1 and CDR2: SGHRS, YFSETQ. This CDR3 is CASLGPLNTEAFF. The DNA for the CDR3 is TGCGCCAGCTTGGGACCGTTGAACACTGAAGCTTTCTTT.

The V and J genes are TRBV7-2 and TRBJ2-3, with TRBD2 matching over 13 bases. Germline V gene sequence: CDR1 SGHTA, CDR2 FQGNSA. Trimming at V came to 5 bases and at J to 7 bases, leaving 6 bases not matched to a gene. The CDR3 has 15 residues. The CDR3 DNA is TGTGCCAGCAGCCAGACTAGCGGGGGGTTTTATACGCAGTATTTT. Translated, it gives CASSQTSGGFYTQYF.

This clonotype occurred a few times. The chain uses TRBV5-1 and TRBJ2-3; maybe TRBD2 (6 bases). CDR1 SGHRS and CDR2 YFSETQ come from the germline V gene. V was shortened by 5 bases and J by 1 base, with 14 bases between the two germline ends. The CDR3 is 15 amino acids. Here the CDR3 DNA reads TGCGCCAGCAGTTCCCGGACTACGGGCACAGATACGCAGTATTTT. Its protein product is CASSSRTTGTDTQYF. Complete variable domain (other parts from reference TRBV5-1 and TRBJ2-3): KAGVTQTPRYLIKTRGQQVTLSCSPISGHRSVSWYQQTPGQGLQFLFEYFSETQRNKGNFPGRFSGRQFSNSRSEMNVSTLELGDSALYLCASSSRTTGTDTQYFGPGTRLTVL.

The chain is built from TRBV10-3 and TRBJ2-3; D unclear. The V gene lost 6 bases and the J gene lost 2 bases, with 6 bases spanning the gap. The CDR3 spans 12 residues. Germline V gene data show CDR1 as ENHRY and CDR2 as SYGVKD. This CDR3 is CAISENTDTQYF. The CDR3 region has the DNA TGTGCCATCAGCGAAAACACAGATACGCAGTATTTT.

This chain links TRBV7-9 with TRBJ2-4; 12 bases are shared with TRBD2. Germline V gives CDR1 SEHNR, CDR2 FQNEAQ (reference sequence). With 4 bases clipped from V and 8 bases from J, the junction kept 3 bases outside the gene matches. The CDR3 extends over 14 amino acids. The DNA for the CDR3 is TGTGCCAGCAGCTCGACTAGCGGGGGAGACATTCAGTACTTC. Translating it yields CASSSTSGGDIQYF.

This clonotype was observed a handful of times. The genes are TRBV20-1 and TRBJ2-2; TRBD1 aligns across 9 bases. Trimming cost V 0 bases and J 6 bases; bases outside gene matches: 8. Germline CDR1 and CDR2: DFQATT and SNEGSKA (reference sequence). The CDR3 is made up of 16 amino acids. The CDR3 here is CSARDSGTGTAGELFF. CDR3 nucleotides: TGCAGTGCTAGAGATTCAGGGACAGGGACGGCCGGGGAGCTGTTTTTT.

This clonotype has just a few counts. The chain employs TRBV3-1 and TRBJ2-2; D not certain. CDR1 is LGHDT, CDR2 YNNKEL, per germline (reference sequence). V was trimmed by 4 bases and J by 6 bases, leaving 6 bases between them. The CDR3 contains 12 residues. CDR3: CASSPQSGELFF. Here the CDR3 DNA reads TGTGCCAGCAGCCCCCAGTCCGGGGAGCTGTTTTTT. Based on the CDR3 plus reference TRBV3-1 and TRBJ2-2, the full variable domain is DTAVSQTPKYLVTQMGNDKSIKCEQNLGHDTMYWYKQDSKKFLKIMFSYNNKELIINETVPNRFSPKSPDKAHLNLHINSLELGDSAVYFCASSPQSGELFFGEGSRLTVL.

This chain connects TRBV3-1 to TRBJ1-3; tentative D call: TRBD1 (6 bases). This CDR3 has 14 amino acids. CDR1 and CDR2 (germline): LGHDT, YNNKEL (reference sequence). The germline V and J ends were trimmed by 3 bases and 3 bases, with 9 bases remaining between them. This CDR3 is CASSQWTDGNTIYF. The CDR3 DNA reads as TGTGCCAGCAGCCAGTGGACAGATGGAAACACCATATATTTT.

The chain links TRBV12-3 or TRBV12-4 to TRBJ2-2; TRBD2 matches at 8 bases. V was clipped by 1 base and J by 7 bases; unmatched bases: 8. The CDR3 length is 16 residues. The CDR3 bases are TGTGCCAGCAGTTTAGTGGTCCGGGGGGGCATCGGGGAGCTGTTTTTT. Protein product: CASSLVVRGGIGELFF.

The rearrangement uses TRBV5-1 and TRBJ2-5, with 7 bases matching TRBD2. The CDR3 is 17 residues long. CDR1 is SGHRS, CDR2 YFSETQ, per germline. The trim removed 3 bases at V and 5 bases at J, leaving 16 bases unmatched. CDR3 DNA sequence: TGCGCCAGCAGCTCATTTTCCCTAGCGGCCGGAGGGGAGACCCAGTACTTC. This encodes CASSSFSLAAGGETQYF.